The 10 T cell receptor beta chains reported below all come from one sample, sequenced in a study of blood T cell repertoires in COVID-19. Assay used: immunoSEQ multiplex PCR; TCRdb lists only in-frame clones, some missing. Of 150,000 to 200,000 clones in the sample, 65% to 80% were seen once. Material for sequencing was PBMCs or T cells enriched from blood (not recorded which). These receptors all come from a woman aged 50 to 60 with acute COVID-19.

V gene TRBV9 combines with J gene TRBJ2-3, with TRBD2 identical over 14 bases. Germline values: CDR1 SGDLS, CDR2 YYNGEE. Unmatched junction bases numbered 5, after V lost 3 bases and J lost 2 bases. This CDR3 comprises 17 residues. The DNA for the CDR3 is TGTGCCAGCAGCGGAGGACTAGCGGGGGGTAACACAGATACGCAGTATTTT. Its protein product is CASSGGLAGGNTDTQYF.

CDR3 coding DNA: TGTGCCAGCAGCCCCCGTACTGGTGAAAAACTGTTTTTT. Translated: CASSPRTGEKLFF. The chain joins TRBV7-8 to TRBJ1-4; D is ambiguous. In germline, CDR1 is SGHVS, CDR2 FQNEAQ. Trimming left V 5 bases short and J 7 bases short, with 11 bases between. The CDR3 spans 13 residues. Together with reference TRBV7-8 and TRBJ1-4, the CDR3 gives the full variable domain: GAGVSQSPRYKVAKRGQDVALRCDPISGHVSLFWYQQALGQGPEFLTYFQNEAQLDKSGLPSDRFFAERPEGSVSTLKIQRTQQEDSAVYLCASSPRTGEKLFFGSGTQLSVL.

The gene calls are TRBV23-1 and TRBJ1-6; possible D gene TRBD1, 5 bases. TRBV23-1 is classed as an ORF, of uncertain function. The V end lost 2 bases, the J end lost 6 bases, and 11 bases lay between the germline ends. This CDR3 region has 15 residues. CDR3 DNA: TGCGCCAGCAGTCAACCCCGGACACTTAATTCACCCCTCCACTTT. Protein: CASSQPRTLNSPLHF.

The chain combines TRBV29-1 with TRBJ1-5; D is unresolved. The length of the CDR3 is 13 residues. Trimming removed 2 bases at V and 6 bases at J, with 11 bases between. Germline loops: CDR1 SQVTM, CDR2 ANQGSEA. The CDR3 DNA sequence: TGCAGCGTTGAATTCGGGGTTGGTCAGCCCCAGCATTTT. Translation: CSVEFGVGQPQHF.

This clone was detected only once. The rearrangement links TRBV5-5 to TRBJ1-3; 9 nucleotides match TRBD1. With 6 bases clipped from V and 4 bases from J, the junction kept 11 bases outside the gene matches. The CDR3 is 16 residues long. Germline V gene sequence: CDR1 SGHKS, CDR2 YYEKEE (reference sequence). The CDR3 DNA follows: TGTGCCAGCACCGCTTATGGGACAGGGTTAGGAAACACCATATATTTT. This codes for CASTAYGTGLGNTIYF.

The chain uses TRBV5-1 and TRBJ1-3; D gene ambiguous. Between the trimmed V and J ends, which lost 0 bases and 0 bases, there was a span of 7 bases. CDR1 is SGHRS and CDR2 is YFSETQ in the germline V gene. CDR3 length equals 15 residues. This chain's CDR3 is CASSLGAFSGNTIYF. The CDR3 DNA reads as TGCGCCAGCAGCTTGGGGGCTTTCTCTGGAAACACCATATATTTT.

The rearrangement links TRBV12-3 or TRBV12-4 to TRBJ2-1; 10 nucleotides match TRBD1. The CDR3 extends over 13 amino acids. Germline trimming cut 6 bases from V and 12 bases from J; bases unmatched to any gene: 8. CDR3 in amino acids: CASSPGTGERQFF. The CDR3 coding sequence is TGTGCCAGCAGCCCCGGGACAGGGGAACGGCAGTTCTTC.

V is TRBV7-9 and J is TRBJ2-6; TRBD1 aligns across 12 bases. The CDR3 has 17 residues. Losses at the gene ends were 5 bases for V and 4 bases for J; bases not matched to a gene: 6. Germline assignment: CDR1 SEHNR and CDR2 FQNEAQ (reference sequence). This CDR3 reads CASSKGQGAEGANVLTF. The CDR3 DNA reads as TGTGCCAGCAGCAAGGGACAGGGGGCAGAAGGGGCCAACGTCCTGACTTTC.

J is TRBJ1-1 and V is TRBV5-1; D is unclear. In germline, CDR1 is SGHRS, CDR2 YFSETQ. Between the trimmed V and J ends, which lost 1 base and 0 bases, there was a span of 16 bases. The CDR3 contains 17 residues. Here the CDR3 reads CASSLRTLEALNTEAFF. DNA of the CDR3: TGCGCCAGCAGCTTGCGAACACTTGAGGCGTTGAACACTGAAGCTTTCTTT.

The chain employs TRBV28 and TRBJ1-2; 9 bases map to TRBD1. The J segment lost 7 bases and the V segment lost 6 bases, leaving 6 bases of the junction unmatched. The CDR3 totals 13 residues. Germline V CDR1 and CDR2: MDHEN, SYDVKM. The CDR3 DNA sequence: TGTGCCAGCAGGTTCACAGGGGGCGGTGGCTACACCTTC. It encodes CASRFTGGGGYTF.